What follows are 25 T cell receptor beta chains derived from one specimen sequenced in a study of blood T cell repertoires in COVID-19. Produced via immunoSEQ multiplex PCR; TCRdb's table is partial and in-frame only. The sample consists of about 320,000 clones, around 83% of them appearing once. The sample comprised peripheral blood. These receptors originate from a woman aged 50 to 65 with acute or convalescent COVID-19.

V gene TRBV2 combines with J gene TRBJ2-2; 11 bases line up with TRBD2. The germline V gene encodes CDR1 SNHLY and CDR2 FYNNEI. Unmatched junction bases numbered 9, after V lost 7 bases and J lost 5 bases. The CDR3 is 16 residues long. This CDR3 is CASKQTSGTITGELFF. The CDR3 DNA sequence: TGTGCCAGCAAGCAGACTAGCGGGACAATAACCGGGGAGCTGTTTTTT.

This rearrangement joins TRBV7-2 to TRBJ2-1; D is ambiguous. CDR1 and CDR2 from the germline V gene are SGHTA and FQGNSA. The CDR3 sequence is 13 residues long. Trimming pared 1 base from V and 4 bases from J, leaving 5 bases between. The CDR3 region is CASSLVPYNEQFF. CDR3 nucleotides: TGTGCCAGCAGCTTAGTCCCTTACAATGAGCAGTTCTTC.

This sequence joins TRBV5-1 and TRBJ2-1; TRBD1 matches 8 bases. The CDR3 covers 16 residues. Germline V gives CDR1 SGHRS, CDR2 YFSETQ. V gave up 2 bases and J gave up 8 bases; unmatched junction bases: 12. CDR3 nucleotides: TGCGCCAGCAGCTTTGCAGGGGGCATCCCCAGAGATGAGCAGTTCTTC. Amino acid sequence: CASSFAGGIPRDEQFF.

The chain carries TRBV2 and TRBJ1-5; D uncertain. Per germline, CDR1 SNHLY and CDR2 FYNNEI. Trimming stripped 8 bases from V and 0 bases from J, with 14 bases between. The CDR3 totals 15 residues. Here the CDR3 reads CASLPEADSNQPQHF. CDR3 sequence (DNA): TGTGCCAGCCTACCTGAGGCAGATAGCAATCAGCCCCAGCATTTT.

This chain connects TRBV24-1 to TRBJ2-2; the match to TRBD2 covers 10 bases. The CDR3 totals 15 residues. V lost 7 bases to trimming and J lost 7 bases; unmatched junction nucleotides: 8. Germline lookup yields CDR1 KGHDR and CDR2 SFDVKD. The CDR3 protein is CATSLAGDQDGELFF. CDR3 coding DNA: TGTGCCACCAGCCTAGCGGGAGACCAGGACGGGGAGCTGTTTTTT.

The chain links TRBV30 to TRBJ1-2; perhaps TRBD1 as D (5 bases). This CDR3 has 13 amino acids. CDR1 is GTSNPN and CDR2 is SVGIG in the germline V gene (reference sequence). The germline V and J ends were trimmed by 2 bases and 4 bases, with 11 bases remaining between them. The DNA for the CDR3 is TGTGCCTGGAGTAAGGGGATAGGCTATGGCTACACCTTC. Protein product: CAWSKGIGYGYTF.

This chain links TRBV19 with TRBJ1-5, with no clear D. The CDR3 loop spans 12 amino acids. Germline values: CDR1 LNHDA, CDR2 SQIVND (reference sequence). Trimming left V 7 bases short and J 3 bases short, with 7 bases between. The CDR3 here is CASNLFNQPQHF. The CDR3 nucleotides are TGTGCCAGTAACTTATTCAATCAGCCCCAGCATTTT. Drawing the rest from reference TRBV19 and TRBJ1-5, the complete variable domain is DGGITQSPKYLFRKEGQNVTLSCEQNLNHDAMYWYRQDPGQGLRLIYYSQIVNDFQKGDIAEGYSVSREKKESFPLTVTSAQKNPTAFYLCASNLFNQPQHFGDGTRLSIL.

The CDR3 DNA sequence: TGTGCCACCAGCAGAGTTCTACTTCCGGGACAGGGACCTGGCACAGATACGCAGTATTTT. As protein: CATSRVLLPGQGPGTDTQYF. The chain has TRBV15 and TRBJ2-3; TRBD1 aligns across 9 bases. Germline V lookup: CDR1 LNHNV, CDR2 YYDKDF (reference sequence). This CDR3 spans 20 amino acids. V shed 1 base, J shed 1 base, and the junction held 15 bases outside the gene matches. Drawing the rest from reference TRBV15 and TRBJ2-3, the complete variable domain is DAMVIQNPRYQVTQFGKPVTLSCSQTLNHNVMYWYQQKSSQAPKLLFHYYDKDFNNEADTPDNFQSRRPNTSFCFLDIRSPGLGDTAMYLCATSRVLLPGQGPGTDTQYFGPGTRLTVL.

The rearrangement links TRBV7-2 to TRBJ1-1, with D uncertain. The CDR3 length is 15 residues. The germline V gene encodes CDR1 SGHTA and CDR2 FQGNSA. V shed 4 bases and J shed 1 base, with 13 bases lying between them. The CDR3, as DNA: TGTGCCAGCAGCTCTAGAGGGCGGCAGAACACTGAAGCTTTCTTT. Its protein is CASSSRGRQNTEAFF.

This chain joins TRBV24-1 and TRBJ1-1, with 9 bases that match TRBD1. Germline trimming cut 4 bases from V and 5 bases from J; bases unmatched to any gene: 7. Germline V lookup: CDR1 KGHDR, CDR2 SFDVKD. The CDR3 spans 15 residues. CDR3 sequence (DNA): TGTGCCACCAGTGACCCTACAGGGGGCGAGACTGAAGCTTTCTTT. The encoded protein is CATSDPTGGETEAFF.

The V and J genes are TRBV7-2 and TRBJ2-7; 7 bases fit TRBD1. Trimming at V came to 2 bases and at J to 4 bases, leaving 8 bases not matched to a gene. The germline gives CDR1 SGHTA, CDR2 FQGNSA. This CDR3 is 15 amino acids long. DNA of the CDR3: TGTGCCAGCAGCTTAAAGGGGGCAACCGTATACGAGCAGTACGTC. Protein sequence: CASSLKGATVYEQYV.

The genes are TRBV3-1 (or the pseudogene TRBV3-2) and TRBJ2-3; D might be TRBD2 (5 bases). The V and J ends lost 0 bases and 6 bases respectively, with 10 bases between them. CDR3 length: 14 amino acids. Germline loops: CDR1 LGHDT, CDR2 YNNKEL (reference sequence). The CDR3 DNA sequence: TGTGCCAGCAGCCAAGACCACCAGCGGGATACGCAGTATTTT. It yields the protein CASSQDHQRDTQYF.

The chain carries TRBV6-5 and TRBJ2-3; the match to TRBD2 covers 7 bases. CDR3 length equals 15 residues. The junction had 9 bases not matched to a gene; V was cut back by 6 bases and J by 3 bases. Looked up from germline, CDR1 is MNHEY and CDR2 is SVGAGI. CDR3 bases: TGTGCCAGCAGGGCTAGCGGAGGCGGGACAGATACGCAGTATTTT. The encoded protein is CASRASGGGTDTQYF.

The CDR3 region has the DNA TGTGCCAGCAGTCCCCAACAGGGGGAAAAACTGTTTTTT. This encodes CASSPQQGEKLFF. This chain links TRBV12-3 or TRBV12-4 with TRBJ1-4; 7 bases are shared with TRBD1. This CDR3 has 13 residues. With 5 bases clipped from V and 8 bases from J, the junction kept 5 bases outside the gene matches.

V gene TRBV13 combines with J gene TRBJ2-1, with unresolved D. The germline V gene has CDR1 PRHDT and CDR2 FYEKMQ (reference sequence). V was shortened by 1 base and J by 0 bases, with 13 bases between the two germline ends. This CDR3 has 17 amino acids. Written as DNA, the CDR3 is TGTGCCAGCAGCTTAGTGACTCGCTTACCCTCCTACAATGAGCAGTTCTTC. Protein: CASSLVTRLPSYNEQFF. The whole variable domain, filled in from reference TRBV13 and TRBJ2-1, reads AAGVIQSPRHLIKEKRETATLKCYPIPRHDTVYWYQQGPGQDPQFLISFYEKMQSDKGSIPDRFSAQQFSDYHSELNMSSLELGDSALYFCASSLVTRLPSYNEQFFGPGTRLTVL.

The V gene is TRBV6-5, the J gene TRBJ1-3; 8 bases fit TRBD1. Unmatched junction bases numbered 4, after V lost 6 bases and J lost 3 bases. Per germline, CDR1 MNHEY and CDR2 SVGAGI. The CDR3 extends over 14 amino acids. CDR3 protein: CASSRTGIGNTIYF. CDR3 coding DNA: TGTGCCAGCAGCCGGACAGGGATTGGAAACACCATATATTTT.

This clone has a single count. The chain couples TRBV18 to TRBJ2-5, with 7 bases identical to TRBD2. Looked up from germline, CDR1 is KGHSH and CDR2 is LQKENI. The CDR3 runs to 15 residues. The V gene end was trimmed by 3 bases and the J gene end by 5 bases; junction bases not matched to a gene: 9. The CDR3 region is CASSPGLGTSETQYF. The CDR3 nucleotides are TGTGCCAGCTCACCCGGACTAGGTACCTCGGAGACCCAGTACTTC.

The table lists this clone with many counts. This sequence joins TRBV19 and TRBJ1-3, with TRBD1 matching 7 bases. Germline lookup yields CDR1 LNHDA and CDR2 SQIVND (reference sequence). V trimming: 2 bases; J trimming: 4 bases; junction bases outside the gene matches: 8. The CDR3 covers 16 residues. The CDR3: CASSISGTANGNTIYF. DNA for the CDR3: TGTGCCAGTAGTATATCAGGGACAGCGAACGGAAACACCATATATTTT.

The CDR3 nucleotides read TGTGCAAGTCGCTTACCTAAGATAGCGGTTGGCTACGAGCAGTACGTC. Encoded protein: CASRLPKIAVGYEQYV. The chain is built from TRBV12-2 and TRBJ2-7; no check of the table's D call, TRBD2, against the DNA was made. TRBV12-2 is given as a pseudogene. The CDR3 loop spans 16 amino acids.

V and J are TRBV5-1 and TRBJ2-5, with 7 positions matching TRBD2. This CDR3 has 14 residues. CDR1 is SGHRS and CDR2 is YFSETQ in the germline V gene. The ends lost 0 bases at V and 4 bases at J; junction bases unmatched: 3. The DNA for the CDR3 is TGCGCCAGCAGCTTGGCCTGGGGGGGAGAGACCCAGTACTTC. It yields the protein CASSLAWGGETQYF.

The chain employs TRBV2 and TRBJ1-2; weak D call: TRBD1 (5 bases). The CDR3 covers 14 residues. V shed 1 base and J shed 1 base, with 7 bases lying between them. Germline lookup yields CDR1 SNHLY and CDR2 FYNNEI. The CDR3 protein is CASSEGGGNYGYTF. The CDR3 DNA reads as TGTGCCAGCAGTGAAGGGGGGGGTAACTATGGCTACACCTTC.

V gene TRBV7-2 combines with J gene TRBJ1-1, with D perhaps matching TRBD1 (5 bases). Germline V gives CDR1 SGHTA, CDR2 FQGNSA. This CDR3 region has 15 residues. Trimming shortened V by 6 bases and J by 0 bases, and 14 bases separated the two germline ends. Here the CDR3 DNA reads TGTGCCAGCAGAAAGACAGCATTGGTGAACACTGAAGCTTTCTTT. Its protein is CASRKTALVNTEAFF.

The chain employs TRBV2 and TRBJ1-5, with D perhaps TRBD1 (6 bases). This CDR3 region has 14 residues. Germline V gene data show CDR1 as SNHLY and CDR2 as FYNNEI. Trimming stripped 5 bases from V and 5 bases from J, with 13 bases between. The CDR3 here is CASSLAGAYQPQHF. DNA of the CDR3: TGTGCCAGCAGTTTGGCAGGGGCCTATCAGCCCCAGCATTTT.

This clone has only one observation. The chain links TRBV6-5 to TRBJ1-4; D might be TRBD1 (5 bases). Germline V gene data show CDR1 as MNHEY and CDR2 as SVGAGI. This CDR3 region has 14 residues. The V gene lost 5 bases and the J gene lost 3 bases, with 10 bases spanning the gap. CDR3 nucleotides: TGTGCCAGCAGTCCCAGGGTGGCTAATGAAAAACTGTTTTTT. Residues: CASSPRVANEKLFF.

As to this clone: An end of the junction does not agree with germline; a read error may underlie this. The chain uses TRBV3-1 (or the pseudogene TRBV3-2) and TRBJ1-2; tentative D call: TRBD1 (6 bases). This CDR3 spans 13 amino acids. Germline V gene sequence: CDR1 LGHDT, CDR2 YNNKEL (reference sequence). CDR3 sequence (DNA): TGTGCCAGCAGCCAGAAGGGTCCGGGACAAACTCGCTTC. As protein: CASSQKGPGQTRF.